The 23 T cell receptor beta chains presented below share a single source sample, sequenced in a study of Graves' ophthalmopathy and Graves' hyperthyroidism. Amplifying from RNA transcripts, the study obtained TCR beta CDR3 regions. In the first round, RT-PCR was carried out with HTBI primers, and a multiplex PCR formed the second round. TCRdb re-derived calls from the multiplex PCR reads in MiXCR, one entry per CDR3 protein. The repertoire includes roughly 500,000 distinct CDR3 sequences, 14% of them detected once, and about 10% sits in the top ten. Sequenced material: blood. The receptor set was obtained from a woman aged 25-40 years with Graves' ophthalmopathy.

The sample holds a few counts of this clonotype. This rearrangement joins TRBV30 to TRBJ2-3; TRBD2 matches at 7 bases. The CDR3 has 19 residues. The germline V gene has CDR1 GTSNPN and CDR2 SVGIG (reference sequence). V was pared by 0 bases and J by 2 bases, with 17 bases of the junction left unmatched. The CDR3 reads CAWSVLPPLGAGITDTQYF. DNA for the CDR3: TGTGCCTGGAGTGTGCTCCCCCCTTTGGGAGCGGGGATCACAGATACGCAGTATTTT.

As concerns this clonotype: The junction shows a germline mismatch at one end, possibly a read error. V is TRBV28 and J is TRBJ1-6, with D possibly being TRBD1 (5 bases). CDR1 and CDR2 from the germline V gene are MDHEN and SYDVKM. The CDR3 spans 15 residues. CDR3 DNA: TGTGCCAGCAGTCCCGGGGACGGTGGAAATTCACCCCTCCGCTTT. Its protein is CASSPGDGGNSPLRF.

This clonotype appeared a few times. The chain carries TRBV19 and TRBJ1-2; no firm D call. Germline V lookup: CDR1 LNHDA, CDR2 SQIVND (reference sequence). V shed 5 bases and J shed 5 bases, with 9 bases lying between them. The CDR3 length is 12 residues. The CDR3 protein is CASSLTEYGYTF. The CDR3 coding sequence is TGTGCCAGTAGTCTTACGGAGTATGGCTACACCTTC.

This clonotype was observed a handful of times. V is TRBV3-1 and J is TRBJ1-1; D might be TRBD1 (6 bases). The V end lost 4 bases, the J end lost 4 bases, and 10 bases lay between the germline ends. CDR1 LGHDT and CDR2 YNNKEL come from the germline V gene (reference sequence). This CDR3 spans 13 amino acids. CDR3 sequence: CASSPGQTTEAFF. In DNA form, the CDR3 reads TGTGCCAGCAGCCCTGGACAGACCACTGAAGCTTTCTTT.

This clonotype has only a few counts. The rearrangement links TRBV3-1 to TRBJ2-7, with TRBD2 matching over 8 bases. The CDR3 is 14 residues long. V shed 4 bases, J shed 5 bases, and the junction held 7 bases outside the gene matches. Per the germline V gene, CDR1 is LGHDT and CDR2 is YNNKEL (reference sequence). The CDR3 DNA sequence: TGTGCCAGCAGCCTTCGGGGGGGCACAAACGAGCAGTACTTC. This encodes CASSLRGGTNEQYF.

This chain links TRBV27 with TRBJ1-2; a possible D gene is TRBD1 (5 bases). The CDR3 has 14 residues. Deletions cut 6 bases from V and 4 bases from J, with 15 bases between. Germline values: CDR1 MNHEY, CDR2 SMNVEV (reference sequence). CDR3: CASRGLGSSYGYTF. The DNA for the CDR3 is TGTGCCAGCAGGGGGCTGGGATCTTCCTATGGCTACACCTTC.

The sample holds many counts of this clonotype. The chain combines TRBV25-1 with TRBJ1-6, with 7 nucleotides matching TRBD1. The CDR3 extends over 14 amino acids. CDR1 and CDR2 (germline): MGHDK, SYGVNS. The ends lost 2 bases at V and 5 bases at J; junction bases unmatched: 0. The CDR3 nucleotides read TGTGCCAGCAGTGAAGGGACAGATAATTCACCCCTCCACTTT. Its protein is CASSEGTDNSPLHF.

The V and J genes are TRBV30 and TRBJ2-7, with 8 bases that match TRBD1. This CDR3 region has 11 residues. J gave up 4 bases and V 8 bases, and 4 bases lay outside the gene matches. Looked up from germline, CDR1 is GTSNPN and CDR2 is SVGIG (reference sequence). The DNA of the CDR3 is TGTGCCACCGACAGGGGATACGAGCAGTACTTC. This codes for CATDRGYEQYF.

In this sample, this clonotype turned up many times. The chain carries TRBV12-3 or TRBV12-4 and TRBJ1-5; weak D call: TRBD1 (6 bases). Trimming removed 3 bases from V and 5 bases from J, with 11 bases in between. This CDR3 spans 14 amino acids. The CDR3 spells CASSFGGADQPQHF. The CDR3 DNA sequence: TGTGCCAGCAGTTTCGGGGGGGCGGATCAGCCCCAGCATTTT.

At least ten counts were recorded for this clonotype. The chain recombines TRBV27 with TRBJ2-4, with a weak D call TRBD1 (6 bases). The length of the CDR3 is 13 residues. Trimming shortened V by 6 bases and J by 9 bases, and 15 bases separated the two germline ends. Germline V CDR1 and CDR2: MNHEY, SMNVEV (reference sequence). This CDR3 is CASRRTAFSIQYF. The CDR3 bases are TGTGCCAGCAGAAGGACAGCTTTTTCCATTCAGTACTTC.

In this sample, this clonotype turned up many times. The chain links TRBV6-5 to TRBJ1-1; the match to TRBD1 covers 7 bases. The CDR3 contains 15 residues. The junction had 10 bases not matched to a gene; V was cut back by 4 bases and J by 5 bases. CDR1 and CDR2 from the germline V gene are MNHEY and SVGAGI. The CDR3 loop reads CASSFRAGGRTEAFF. For the CDR3, the DNA is TGTGCCAGCAGTTTCAGAGCAGGGGGGAGGACTGAAGCTTTCTTT.

This clonotype was counted many times. CDR3 protein: CASSVGGQVNSPLHF. The CDR3 DNA reads TGTGCCAGCAGCGTAGGGGGACAGGTTAATTCACCCCTCCACTTT. V gene TRBV9 combines with J gene TRBJ1-6; TRBD1 agrees at 8 bases. This CDR3 has 15 amino acids. V shed 0 bases and J 6 bases; nucleotides not matched to a gene: 2. Germline V gene data show CDR1 as SGDLS and CDR2 as YYNGEE.

This clonotype was observed many times. The V gene is TRBV12-3 or TRBV12-4, the J gene TRBJ2-7; 7 nucleotides agree with TRBD1. The CDR3 runs 15 residues. J gave up 9 bases and V 5 bases, and 16 bases lay outside the gene matches. CDR3 protein: CASSPFTGVVKVQYF. The DNA of the CDR3 is TGTGCCAGCAGTCCTTTCACAGGGGTAGTAAAGGTGCAGTACTTC.

The sample holds many counts of this clonotype. The chain combines TRBV11-2 with TRBJ2-5; D may be TRBD2 (5 bases). Germline V gene data show CDR1 as SGHAT and CDR2 as FQNNGV. Trimming removed 1 base from V and 9 bases from J, with 12 bases in between. CDR3 size: 13 residues. The CDR3 nucleotides read TGTGCCAGCAGCTTAGGGGGAGAGACGCCCCAGTACTTC. Protein sequence: CASSLGGETPQYF.

This rearrangement joins TRBV28 to TRBJ1-6; a weak D match, TRBD1 (5 bases). The CDR3 runs 14 residues. CDR1 and CDR2 from the germline V gene are MDHEN and SYDVKM. Trimming stripped 5 bases from V and 8 bases from J, with 13 bases between. In nucleotides, the CDR3 is TGTGCCAGCAGTCCTCACCAGGGTTATTCACCCCTCCACTTT. As protein: CASSPHQGYSPLHF. The full variable domain, its missing parts supplied by reference TRBV28 and TRBJ1-6, is DVKVTQSSRYLVKRTGEKVFLECVQDMDHENMFWYRQDPGLGLRLIYFSYDVKMKEKGDIPEGYSVSREKKERFSLILESASTNQTSMYLCASSPHQGYSPLHFGNGTRLTVT.

At least ten counts were recorded for this clonotype. The chain combines TRBV19 with TRBJ1-1; D unclear. Germline CDR1 is LNHDA and CDR2 is SQIVND (reference sequence). V was clipped by 2 bases and J by 2 bases, with 6 bases between them. This CDR3 comprises 13 residues. CDR3: CASSIMRNTEAFF. In nucleotides, the CDR3 is TGTGCCAGTAGTATAATGAGAAACACTGAAGCTTTCTTT. Filled out from reference TRBV19 and TRBJ1-1, the complete variable domain reads DGGITQSPKYLFRKEGQNVTLSCEQNLNHDAMYWYRQDPGQGLRLIYYSQIVNDFQKGDIAEGYSVSREKKESFPLTVTSAQKNPTAFYLCASSIMRNTEAFFGQGTRLTVV.

This clonotype was recorded many times. The chain couples TRBV6-1 to TRBJ1-2; 12 bases align to TRBD1. This CDR3 comprises 14 residues. Germline V gene sequence: CDR1 MNHNS, CDR2 SASEGT. V lost 6 bases to trimming and J lost 3 bases; unmatched junction nucleotides: 2. The CDR3 coding sequence is TGTGCCAGCAGAGGGGACAGGGGGCACTATGGCTACACCTTC. Translation: CASRGDRGHYGYTF.

For this clonotype: Being one base from a much bigger clone, this may be a read error. J is TRBJ2-4 and V is TRBV20-1, with 9 bases fitting TRBD2. V shed 3 bases, J shed 13 bases, and the junction held 10 bases outside the gene matches. The V gene's germline CDR1 is DFQATT and CDR2 SNEGSKA (reference sequence). This CDR3 is built from 13 residues. The CDR3 region is CSASYSGGPMQYF. The CDR3 DNA sequence: TGCAGTGCTAGCTACAGCGGGGGGCCCATGCAGTACTTC.

This clonotype was detected many times. V gene TRBV9 combines with J gene TRBJ2-5; 7 nucleotides line up with TRBD2. This CDR3 comprises 16 residues. Germline loops: CDR1 SGDLS, CDR2 YYNGEE. J was trimmed by 0 bases and V by 0 bases; bases with no gene match: 5. CDR3 sequence (DNA): TGTGCCAGCAGCGTAGAAGCGGGACCCTACCAAGAGACCCAGTACTTC. Amino acids: CASSVEAGPYQETQYF.

This clonotype was seen at least ten times. The J gene is TRBJ2-7, the V gene TRBV5-6; D remains ambiguous. Germline-derived CDR1 and CDR2 are SGHDT and YYEEEE. This CDR3 is 13 amino acids long. The germline V and J ends were trimmed by 3 bases and 0 bases, with 7 bases remaining between them. CDR3 nucleotides: TGTGCCAGCAGCTCCACTAACTCCTACGAGCAGTACTTC. This codes for CASSSTNSYEQYF.

This clonotype was seen ten or more times. This chain joins TRBV6-5 and TRBJ2-5; D is undetermined. Germline V gives CDR1 MNHEY, CDR2 SVGAGI. V shed 2 bases and J shed 3 bases, with 10 bases lying between them. This CDR3 is built from 14 residues. The chain's CDR3 is CASSYRRVEETQYF. In DNA, the CDR3 is TGTGCCAGCAGTTACAGAAGGGTTGAAGAGACCCAGTACTTC.

This clonotype was seen many times. V and J are TRBV15 and TRBJ2-5, with TRBD2 matching over 7 bases. The V and J ends lost 0 bases and 2 bases, in that order; junction bases with no gene match: 9. Germline-derived CDR1 and CDR2 are LNHNV and YYDKDF (reference sequence). The CDR3 covers 17 residues. The CDR3 DNA reads TGTGCCACCAGCAGAGACTTAACTAGCGCGCTACAAGAGACCCAGTACTTC. Its protein is CATSRDLTSALQETQYF.

This clonotype showed up many times. V usage is TRBV30 and J usage is TRBJ1-5; D is uncertain. The CDR3 sequence is 13 residues long. With 1 base removed from V and 1 base from J, the gap between germline ends came to 5 bases. Looked up from germline, CDR1 is GTSNPN and CDR2 is SVGIG (reference sequence). The CDR3 region has the DNA TGTGCCTGGAGTGACCGAAGCAATCAGCCCCAGCATTTT. It codes for CAWSDRSNQPQHF.